The clone carrying this TCR beta chain was recorded only once. The antigen is undetermined. Extracted RNA was reverse transcribed into cDNA, the sequencing template. Assay: immunoSEQ multiplex PCR; the TCRdb copy retains only in-frame clones and omits some. The sample gives roughly 180,000 clones, roughly 63% of which show up once; 1.5% to 2% is in the top ten. The data derive from a study of CD8+ T cells in alopecia areata. Background on the study: Those treated were given oral tofacitinib at 5 to 10 mg twice daily. Study-level results: Tissue-resident alphabeta T cells belonging to normal skin likewise get sequenced within scalp specimens. Patients shared TCRs less clearly than mice did, possibly for HLA-related reasons.

Germline CDR1 SGHVS, CDR2 FQNEAQ. This CDR3 comprises 14 residues. V dropped 5 bases and J dropped 3 bases, with 10 bases sitting between them. Peripheral blood, together with lesional scalp punch biopsies, was collected from alopecia areata patients. The material was CD4+ T cells sorted from blood, obtained at week 0. The TCR sequence derives from a human donor with alopecia areata. V gene TRBV7-8 combines with J gene TRBJ1-4; no clear D. In nucleotides, the CDR3 is TGTGCCAGCAGCCCTCGGCTAGCTAATGAAAAACTGTTTTTT. It encodes CASSPRLANEKLFF.